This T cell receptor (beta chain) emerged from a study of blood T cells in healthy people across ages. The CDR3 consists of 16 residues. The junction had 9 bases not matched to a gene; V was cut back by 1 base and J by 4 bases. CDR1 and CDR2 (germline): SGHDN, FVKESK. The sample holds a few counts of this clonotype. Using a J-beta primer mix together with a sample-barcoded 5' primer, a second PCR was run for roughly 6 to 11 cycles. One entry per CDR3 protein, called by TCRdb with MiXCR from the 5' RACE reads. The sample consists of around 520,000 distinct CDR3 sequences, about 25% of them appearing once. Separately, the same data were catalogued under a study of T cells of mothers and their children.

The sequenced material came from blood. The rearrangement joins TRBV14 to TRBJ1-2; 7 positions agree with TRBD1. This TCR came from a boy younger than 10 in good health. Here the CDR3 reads CASSQGQGPRGYGYTF. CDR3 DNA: TGTGCCAGCAGCCAAGGACAGGGCCCTCGAGGCTATGGCTACACCTTC.